The clone carrying this T cell receptor beta chain was counted at least ten times. Antigen specificity is unknown. A read error may account for a junction end that differs from germline. This specimen belongs to a study of Graves' ophthalmopathy and Graves' hyperthyroidism. Study observations and caveats: Separation of ophthalmopathy from stable hyperthyroidism was achieved by a 13-signature model, at about 91% sensitivity and 81.08% specificity. Among expanded thyroid clonotypes above 0.001 frequency, most also occurred in blood.

RNA transcripts were the template, and TCR beta CDR3 regions were amplified from them. Following a first-round RT-PCR that used HTBI primers, a second-round multiplex PCR was carried out. In TCRdb, the multiplex PCR reads were re-called with MiXCR into one record per CDR3 protein. The sample includes hundreds of thousands of distinct CDR3 sequences, 22% of them seen just once. Germline CDR1 SGHTA, CDR2 FQGNSA. This CDR3 has 14 amino acids. Cases classed as stable hyperthyroidism had no ophthalmopathy within 18 months of follow-up. This TCR came from a woman in her late teens or twenties with stable Graves' hyperthyroidism. Some clones in this sample may be carry-over from other donors' samples. The sample taken for sequencing was peripheral blood. This chain uses TRBV7-2 with TRBJ2-7; D remains unclear. CDR3 residues: CASSLVTTSYEQYF. The CDR3 DNA reads as TGCGCCAGCAGCTTGGTTACGACATCCTACGAGCAGTACTTC. The variable domain in full, with the rest retrieved from reference TRBV7-2 and TRBJ2-7, is GAGVSQSPSNKVTEKGKDVELRCDPISGHTALYWYRQSLGQGLEFLIYFQGNSAPDKSGLPSDRFSAERTGGSVSTLTIQRTQQEDSAVYLCASSLVTTSYEQYFGPGTRLTVT.